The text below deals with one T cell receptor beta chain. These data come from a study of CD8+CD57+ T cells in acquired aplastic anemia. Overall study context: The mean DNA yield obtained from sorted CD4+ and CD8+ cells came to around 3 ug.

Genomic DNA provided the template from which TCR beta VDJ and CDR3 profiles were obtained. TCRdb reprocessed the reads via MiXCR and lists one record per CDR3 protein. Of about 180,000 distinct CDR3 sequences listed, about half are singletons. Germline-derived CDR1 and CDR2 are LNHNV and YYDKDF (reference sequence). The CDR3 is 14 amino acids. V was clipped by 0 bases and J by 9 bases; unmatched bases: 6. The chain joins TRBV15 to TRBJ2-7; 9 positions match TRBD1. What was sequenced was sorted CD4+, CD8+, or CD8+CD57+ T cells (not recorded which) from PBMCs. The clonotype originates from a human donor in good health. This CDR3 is CATSRDNRGRGQYF. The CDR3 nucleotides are TGTGCCACCAGCAGAGATAACAGGGGGCGCGGGCAGTACTTC.